This T cell receptor beta chain was sequenced for a study of radiotherapy plus CTLA-4 blockade in lung cancer. Study background: Objective responses emerged in about 20% of patients, and 31% attained disease control. Findings and caveats of the study: Blood-borne expansion of tumor-derived TCR clones followed radiotherapy plus ipilimumab. Interferon-beta, together with early blood T cell clone dynamics, reportedly best predicted response.

Germline V gene lookup returns CDR1 SGDLS and CDR2 YYNGEE. This CDR3 has 12 amino acids. The V gene lost 4 bases and the J gene lost 2 bases, with 5 bases spanning the gap. Patients with chemo-refractory metastatic non-small-cell lung cancer received focal radiation plus CTLA-4 blockade with ipilimumab. Produced via immunoSEQ multiplex PCR; TCRdb's table is partial and in-frame only. The sample has about 25,000 clones; 73% are singletons. Comments on this clone: The antigen remains undetermined.

The sequenced sample was peripheral blood, obtained from a patient treated with radiotherapy plus ipilimumab. The TCR was taken from a human donor with non-small cell lung cancer who had stable disease on radiotherapy plus ipilimumab. This chain joins TRBV9 and TRBJ2-3, with D hard to call. CDR3 region: CASSPHTDTQYF. Written as DNA, the CDR3 is TGTGCCAGCAGCCCTCACACAGATACGCAGTATTTT.